One and the same sample provided the 23 T cell receptor beta chains below, sequenced in a study of OX40 agonist ivuxolimab in advanced cancers. The data were produced by immunoSEQ multiplex PCR, yet TCRdb's version contains in-frame clones alone and is incomplete. The table lists about 70,000 clones, 70% to 90% of them singletons, with roughly 2.9% in the top ten. Specimen: CD4+ or CD8+ T cells sorted from blood, collected in a trial of the OX40 agonist ivuxolimab. The receptors come from an adult with an advanced solid tumor such as melanoma, head and neck, liver or kidney cancer.

Details on this clone: The identical CDR3 is also encoded by other nucleotide sequences in the sample. The V and J genes are TRBV18 and TRBJ1-5; tentatively, D is TRBD1 (5 bases). V lost 0 bases and J 2 bases, leaving 11 bases between the germline ends. This CDR3 region has 16 residues. Germline CDR1 KGHSH, CDR2 LQKENI. This CDR3 reads CASSPPGMGGNQPQHF. DNA of the CDR3: TGTGCCAGCTCACCACCGGGGATGGGGGGCAATCAGCCCCAGCATTTT.

The chain uses TRBV2 and TRBJ2-1; the D is unclear. V dropped 1 base and J dropped 10 bases, with 8 bases sitting between them. The germline V gene encodes CDR1 SNHLY and CDR2 FYNNEI. The CDR3 runs 12 residues. The CDR3 bases are TGTGCCAGCAGTGAAGTGGGATGGGAGCAGTTCTTC. As protein: CASSEVGWEQFF.

The gene calls are TRBV18 and TRBJ1-3, with D uncertain. V lost 2 bases and J 1 base, leaving 3 bases between the germline ends. The CDR3 runs to 13 residues. From germline, CDR1 is KGHSH and CDR2 LQKENI. The CDR3 spells CASSPGSGNTIYF. For the CDR3, the DNA is TGTGCCAGCTCACCAGGGTCTGGAAACACCATATATTTT.

V usage is TRBV5-4 and J usage is TRBJ2-6, with D tentatively TRBD1 (6 bases). V lost 3 bases and J 0 bases, leaving 16 bases between the germline ends. The germline gives CDR1 SGHNT, CDR2 YYREEE (reference sequence). The CDR3 contains 18 residues. DNA for the CDR3: TGTGCCAGCAGCTCCGGTGCAGGGGCGAACTCTGGGGCCAACGTCCTGACTTTC. As protein: CASSSGAGANSGANVLTF. The entire variable domain, with the rest obtained from reference TRBV5-4 and TRBJ2-6, is as follows: ETGVTQSPTHLIKTRGQQVTLRCSSQSGHNTVSWYQQALGQGPQFIFQYYREEENGRGNFPPRFSGLQFPNYSSELNVNALELDDSALYLCASSSGAGANSGANVLTFGAGSRLTVL.

The V and J genes are TRBV6-5 and TRBJ2-7, with TRBD2 identical over 12 bases. J lost 0 bases, V lost 5 bases, and 2 bases had no gene match. The CDR3 extends over 15 amino acids. CDR1 MNHEY and CDR2 SVGAGI come from the germline V gene. CDR3 DNA: TGTGCCAGCAGTCGGGGACTAGCGGGCTCCTACGAGCAGTACTTC. Its translation: CASSRGLAGSYEQYF.

This clone was detected only once. The chain combines TRBV2 with TRBJ2-1; D gene uncertain. The CDR3 runs 11 residues. The ends were cut back, 6 bases at V and 8 bases at J, with 8 bases in the middle. In germline, CDR1 is SNHLY, CDR2 FYNNEI. The CDR3: CASRSVDEQFF. CDR3 coding DNA: TGTGCCAGCAGATCAGTCGATGAGCAGTTCTTC.

V is TRBV2 and J is TRBJ2-2; no clear D. The V gene's germline CDR1 is SNHLY and CDR2 FYNNEI. This CDR3 region has 15 residues. Trimming left V 2 bases short and J 5 bases short, with 12 bases between. This CDR3 reads CASSERPGQTGELFF. The CDR3 DNA sequence: TGTGCCAGCAGTGAACGCCCGGGTCAGACCGGGGAGCTGTTTTTT.

The V and J genes are TRBV5-1 and TRBJ2-5, with no clear D. This CDR3 is 14 amino acids long. Germline CDR1 SGHRS, CDR2 YFSETQ. The ends were cut back, 5 bases at V and 4 bases at J, with 15 bases in the middle. This CDR3 reads CASSPGSLGETQYF. CDR3 nucleotides: TGCGCCAGCAGTCCGGGTAGCCTGGGAGAGACCCAGTACTTC.

V and J are TRBV18 and TRBJ2-7; 10 bases map to TRBD2. Germline CDR1 is KGHSH and CDR2 is LQKENI. The trim removed 3 bases at V and 6 bases at J, leaving 8 bases unmatched. The CDR3 spans 15 residues. CDR3 in amino acids: CASSPPGSGRGEQYF. The CDR3 DNA reads TGTGCCAGCTCACCCCCCGGGAGCGGGAGGGGCGAGCAGTACTTC.

The table lists this clone with a count of one. The V gene is TRBV19, the J gene TRBJ2-1, with 8 bases fitting TRBD1. Unmatched junction bases numbered 6, after V lost 10 bases and J lost 1 base. The germline gives CDR1 LNHDA, CDR2 SQIVND (reference sequence). This CDR3 has 14 amino acids. CDR3 in amino acids: CATLRQGSYNEQFF. The CDR3 DNA follows: TGTGCCACCCTGAGACAGGGGTCCTACAATGAGCAGTTCTTC.

The chain has TRBV5-1 and TRBJ2-1; D uncertain. The CDR3 is 15 amino acids. CDR1 and CDR2 (germline): SGHRS, YFSETQ. Trimming shortened V by 0 bases and J by 7 bases, and 14 bases separated the two germline ends. Here the CDR3 DNA reads TGCGCCAGCAGCTTGGCCACGGCAGATATTAATGAGCAGTTCTTC. Amino acids: CASSLATADINEQFF.

The chain is built from TRBV4-2 and TRBJ2-3; perhaps TRBD1 as D (6 bases). This CDR3 has 15 residues. Germline V gene data show CDR1 as LGHNA and CDR2 as YNFKEQ. Trimming pared 6 bases from V and 1 base from J, leaving 14 bases between. The DNA of the CDR3 is TGTGCCAGCAGTTGGGACACCCCTGGCACAGATACGCAGTATTTT. Translating gives CASSWDTPGTDTQYF.

This clone was recorded once. DNA of the CDR3: TGTGCCAGCAGCCTAGGCGGGGTGGCAGATACGCAGTATTTT. Translation: CASSLGGVADTQYF. V gene TRBV7-3 combines with J gene TRBJ2-3, with TRBD2 as a possible D gene (6 bases). With 5 bases removed from V and 4 bases from J, the gap between germline ends came to 13 bases. Germline CDR1 is SGHTA and CDR2 is FQGTGA. The CDR3 runs to 14 residues.

The chain carries TRBV2 and TRBJ1-5; tentative D call: TRBD1 (5 bases). The CDR3 is 15 residues long. Germline CDR1 is SNHLY and CDR2 is FYNNEI. The V and J ends lost 4 bases and 0 bases respectively, with 10 bases between them. CDR3 nucleotides: TGTGCCAGCAGTGCACGCAGGGTTAGCAATCAGCCCCAGCATTTT. Translation: CASSARRVSNQPQHF.

The V call is TRBV9, the J call TRBJ1-1, with no clear D. Germline V gives CDR1 SGDLS, CDR2 YYNGEE. The CDR3 has 13 amino acids. Trimming shortened V by 5 bases and J by 1 base, and 9 bases separated the two germline ends. The DNA of the CDR3 is TGTGCCAGCAGTGCTTCGCAGAACACTGAAGCTTTCTTT. Translating gives CASSASQNTEAFF.

The chain recombines TRBV27 with TRBJ2-7, with 9 bases identical to TRBD1. Germline V gene sequence: CDR1 MNHEY, CDR2 SMNVEV (reference sequence). Trimming removed 3 bases from V and 1 base from J; junction bases left unmatched: 16. The CDR3 has 19 residues. The CDR3 region has the DNA TGTGCCAGCAGTTTTGGGGACGGACAGGGGAATCGGAGATCCTACGAGCAGTACTTC. Translated: CASSFGDGQGNRRSYEQYF.

The chain carries TRBV25-1 and TRBJ1-1; D is undetermined. CDR1 and CDR2 from the germline V gene are MGHDK and SYGVNS. The V gene lost 3 bases and the J gene lost 6 bases, with 14 bases spanning the gap. This CDR3 spans 14 amino acids. The CDR3 loop is CASSDGPGIAEAFF. The CDR3 coding sequence is TGTGCCAGCAGTGACGGTCCTGGGATCGCTGAAGCTTTCTTT. The full variable domain, its missing parts supplied by reference TRBV25-1 and TRBJ1-1, is EADIYQTPRYLVIGTGKKITLECSQTMGHDKMYWYQQDPGMELHLIHYSYGVNSTEKGDLSSESTVSRIRTEHFPLTLESARPSHTSQYLCASSDGPGIAEAFFGQGTRLTVV.

This clone was observed a few times. This chain joins TRBV6-1 and TRBJ2-4; TRBD1 might be the D (6 bases). CDR3 size: 13 residues. The germline CDR1 and CDR2 sequences are MNHNS and SASEGT. The germline V and J ends were trimmed by 6 bases and 8 bases, with 14 bases remaining between them. DNA for the CDR3: TGTGCCAGCAGGGAAACAGGGTCTGACATTCAGTACTTC. Protein sequence: CASRETGSDIQYF.

The chain links TRBV5-4 to TRBJ2-1; D may correspond to TRBD1 or TRBD2 (5 bases each). Germline CDR1 reads SGHNT; CDR2 reads YYREEE (reference sequence). Deletions cut 3 bases from V and 1 base from J, with 14 bases between. The CDR3 has 16 amino acids. The DNA of the CDR3 is TGTGCCAGCAGCTCCCAGGACGGGGCTTCCTACAATGAGCAGTTCTTC. Protein: CASSSQDGASYNEQFF.

The chain couples TRBV28 to TRBJ1-2; D gene ambiguous. V lost 2 bases, J lost 8 bases, and 9 bases lay in between. Germline V lookup: CDR1 MDHEN, CDR2 SYDVKM. The CDR3 is 12 residues long. CDR3 region: CASSLGPGGYTF. In nucleotides, the CDR3 is TGTGCCAGCAGTTTAGGGCCAGGCGGCTACACCTTC.

The chain combines TRBV2 with TRBJ1-1; 7 bases map to TRBD1. The CDR3 has 14 residues. Germline assignment: CDR1 SNHLY and CDR2 FYNNEI. The trim removed 4 bases at V and 4 bases at J, leaving 6 bases unmatched. This chain's CDR3 is CASSADRASTEAFF. Here the CDR3 DNA reads TGTGCCAGCAGTGCCGACAGGGCTTCCACTGAAGCTTTCTTT.

The chain employs TRBV6-5 and TRBJ1-2, with D possibly being TRBD1 (5 bases). CDR3 size: 13 residues. Germline CDR1 MNHEY, CDR2 SVGAGI. The ends were cut back, 6 bases at V and 4 bases at J, with 12 bases in the middle. The CDR3 DNA reads as TGTGCCAGCAGGGGGGTCGGGGGCTATGGCTACACCTTC. It codes for CASRGVGGYGYTF.

The rearrangement uses TRBV2 and TRBJ1-2; 10 bases line up with TRBD1. The CDR3 covers 12 residues. V lost 9 bases and J lost 7; bases outside the gene matches: 5. Looked up from germline, CDR1 is SNHLY and CDR2 is FYNNEI. This CDR3 reads CASSGTGVGYTF. As DNA, the CDR3 is TGTGCCAGTAGCGGGACAGGGGTTGGCTACACCTTC.